The sample holds a few counts of the clone carrying this T cell receptor beta chain. Antigen: not known. This CDR3 is built from 15 residues. V lost 6 bases and J 3 bases, leaving 17 bases between the germline ends. Germline CDR1 and CDR2: MNHNY and SVGAGI (reference sequence). A sample-barcoded 5' primer and a J-beta primer mix were used in a second PCR of roughly 7 to 11 cycles. TCRdb re-called the 5' RACE reads with MiXCR, one entry per CDR3 protein. Of 1,100,000 or so distinct CDR3 sequences in the sample, around 43% were seen once. This sample was included in a study of blood T cells in healthy people across ages. Regarding the study as a whole: Both higher diversity and more naive CD4+ cells marked long-lived donors when set against aged donors. The study lacked donor CMV status, which possibly confounded expanded clonotype changes.

Per sample, a minimum of 6 million PBMCs were isolated. Every sample gave at least 5.5 micrograms of total RNA when it was extracted. This rearrangement joins TRBV6-6 to TRBJ1-2; D is uncertain. This clonotype was obtained from a woman aged 60 to 75 in good health. What was sequenced was blood. The DNA for the CDR3 is TGTGCCAGCAGCCCAGGATCTAACGGGCACTATGGCTACACCTTC. Amino acid sequence: CASSPGSNGHYGYTF.